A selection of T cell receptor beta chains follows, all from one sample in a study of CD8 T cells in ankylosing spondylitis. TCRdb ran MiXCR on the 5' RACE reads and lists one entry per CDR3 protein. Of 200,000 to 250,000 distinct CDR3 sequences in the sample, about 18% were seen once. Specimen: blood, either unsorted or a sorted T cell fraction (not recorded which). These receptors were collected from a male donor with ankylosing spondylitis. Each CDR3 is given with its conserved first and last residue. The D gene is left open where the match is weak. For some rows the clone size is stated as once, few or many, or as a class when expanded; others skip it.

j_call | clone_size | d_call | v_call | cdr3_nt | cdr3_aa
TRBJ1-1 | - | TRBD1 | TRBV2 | TGTGCCAGCAGCGTCAAAGGACAGGGGGAATTTGCTGAAGCTTTCTTT | CASSVKGQGEFAEAFF
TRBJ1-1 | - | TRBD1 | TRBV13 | TGTGCCAGCAGCCCGGGCGACCTTTTGGACAGGGTCACTGAAGCTTTCTTT | CASSPGDLLDRVTEAFF
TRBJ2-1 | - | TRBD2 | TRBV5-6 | TGTGCCAGCAGCTTGCGTCTAGCGGGAGTGGTCAATGAGCAGTTCTTC | CASSLRLAGVVNEQFF
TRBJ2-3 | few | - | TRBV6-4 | TGTGCCAGCAGGGACGCCCACGTCGCCCCTAGCACAGATACGCAGTATTTT | CASRDAHVAPSTDTQYF
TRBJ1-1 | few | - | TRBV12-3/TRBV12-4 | TGTGCCAGCAGTGTCATAGGGGGGAACACTGAAGCTTTCTTT | CASSVIGGNTEAFF
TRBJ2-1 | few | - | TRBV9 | TGTGCCAGCAGACCAACGGGGTCCTCCTACAATGAGCAGTTCTTC | CASRPTGSSYNEQFF
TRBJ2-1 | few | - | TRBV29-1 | TGCAGCGTAGAAGCGGGCTACAATGAGCAGTTCTTC | CSVEAGYNEQFF
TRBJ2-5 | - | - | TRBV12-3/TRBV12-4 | TGTGCCAGCCTCCCGGACAGCCAAGAGACCCAGTACTTC | CASLPDSQETQYF
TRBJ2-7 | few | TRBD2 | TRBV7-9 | TGTGCCAGCAGCTTAGTCTGGGCTAGCGGGGAGGCCGAGCAGTACTTC | CASSLVWASGEAEQYF
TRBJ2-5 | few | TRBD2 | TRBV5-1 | TGCGCCAGCAGCTTGGCCGAGCGGGGCGTTGGAGAGACCCAGTACTTC | CASSLAERGVGETQYF
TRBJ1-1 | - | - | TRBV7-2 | TGTGCCAGCAGCCTATCGCCGACAGGGAACACTGAAGCTTTCTTT | CASSLSPTGNTEAFF
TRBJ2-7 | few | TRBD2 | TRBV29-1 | TGCAGCGCTACGACTAGCGGGAGGGTATACGAGCAGTACTTC | CSATTSGRVYEQYF
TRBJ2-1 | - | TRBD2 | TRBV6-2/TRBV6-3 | TGTGCCAGCAGTTACAGGACTAAGCGGGGGGGCCGGGACAATGAGCAGTTCTTC | CASSYRTKRGGRDNEQFF
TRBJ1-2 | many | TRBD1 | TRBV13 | TGTGCCAGCAGCTTAGTTTTGGGACAGGGTCATGGCTACACCTTC | CASSLVLGQGHGYTF
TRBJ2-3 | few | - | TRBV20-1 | TGCAGTGCTAGAGATATCTTGCGGGATAACTCAGCGCAGTATTTT | CSARDILRDNSAQYF
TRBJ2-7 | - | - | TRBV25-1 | TGTGCCAGCAGTGCCTGGACAGACACACACGAGCAGTACTTC | CASSAWTDTHEQYF
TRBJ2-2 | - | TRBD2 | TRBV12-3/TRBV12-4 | TGTGCCAGCACCCCGGGGCTAGCGGGAAACACCGGGGAGCTGTTTTTT | CASTPGLAGNTGELFF
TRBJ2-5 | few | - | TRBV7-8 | TGTGCCAGCAGCTTAGGATCGGGGTTGGAAGAGACCCAGTACTTC | CASSLGSGLEETQYF
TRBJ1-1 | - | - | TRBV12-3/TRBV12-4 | TGTGCCAGCAGTTTTTGGGAGAACACTGAAGCTTTCTTT | CASSFWENTEAFF
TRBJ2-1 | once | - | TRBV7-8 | TGTGCCGGCACCATAGGGGGTCCCAGCAACAATGAGCAGTTCTTC | CAGTIGGPSNNEQFF
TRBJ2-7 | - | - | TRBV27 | TGTGCCAGCAGTTTAGAGGGGCTTAGACAGCCGCCTGGGCTTGTCTGCCAGTACTTC | CASSLEGLRQPPGLVCQYF
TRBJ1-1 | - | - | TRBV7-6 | TGTGCCAGCAGCTTAGCACCGGGGGCAGTCACTGAAGCTTTCTTT | CASSLAPGAVTEAFF
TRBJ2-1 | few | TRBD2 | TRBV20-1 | TGCAGGGCAAGACTAGCGGGCCACAATGAGCAGTTCTTC | CRARLAGHNEQFF
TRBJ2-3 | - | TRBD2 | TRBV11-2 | TGTGCCAGCAGCTTAGTCTCCCTAGCGGGGGATGCCGATACGCAGTATTTT | CASSLVSLAGDADTQYF